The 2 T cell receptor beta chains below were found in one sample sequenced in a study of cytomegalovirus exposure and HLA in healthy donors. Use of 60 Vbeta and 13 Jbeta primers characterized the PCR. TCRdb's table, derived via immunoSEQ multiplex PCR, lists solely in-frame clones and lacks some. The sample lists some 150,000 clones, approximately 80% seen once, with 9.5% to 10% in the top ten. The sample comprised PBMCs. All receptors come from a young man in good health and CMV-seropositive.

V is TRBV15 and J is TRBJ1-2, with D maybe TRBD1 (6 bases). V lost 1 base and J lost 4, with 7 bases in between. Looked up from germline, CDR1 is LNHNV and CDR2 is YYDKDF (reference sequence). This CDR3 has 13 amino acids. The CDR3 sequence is CATSRGGLYGYTF. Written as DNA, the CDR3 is TGTGCCACCAGCAGAGGGGGGCTCTATGGCTACACCTTC.

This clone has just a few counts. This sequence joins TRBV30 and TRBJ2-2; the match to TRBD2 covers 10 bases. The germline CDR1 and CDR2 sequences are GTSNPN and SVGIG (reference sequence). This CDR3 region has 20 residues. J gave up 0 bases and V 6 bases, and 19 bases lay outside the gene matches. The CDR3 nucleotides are TGTGCCTGCCGAATCATCATTAAAGCGGGGGGGCTTGCGAACACCGGGGAGCTGTTTTTT. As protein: CACRIIIKAGGLANTGELFF.